The 27 T cell receptor beta chains below all came from one sample that was sequenced in a study of T cell changes during pregnancy in multiple sclerosis. Sequencing was performed with immunoSEQ multiplex PCR; in TCRdb, only in-frame clones are kept and a portion is missing. This sample has 40,000 or so clones, with roughly 90% found just once. Source: CD8+ T cells from peripheral blood mononuclear cells, taken before pregnancy. The source is a female donor with multiple sclerosis, enrolled in a pregnancy study.

The V call is TRBV6-4, the J call TRBJ2-5, with a tentative D call TRBD1 (6 bases). Germline V gene lookup returns CDR1 MRHNA and CDR2 SNTAGT. The V and J ends lost 7 bases and 2 bases respectively, with 14 bases between them. The CDR3 length is 14 residues. The CDR3 DNA reads as TGTGCCAGCAAGGCGGACAGAGAACAAGAGACCCAGTACTTC. It yields the protein CASKADREQETQYF.

A note on this clone: This CDR3 is also generated by other DNA sequences in the sample. V and J are TRBV11-2 and TRBJ1-1; TRBD1 agrees at 7 bases. V lost 0 bases and J lost 5; bases outside the gene matches: 6. Germline CDR1 reads SGHAT; CDR2 reads FQNNGV. This CDR3 region has 15 residues. CDR3 loop: CASSLERTGRTEAFF. The DNA of the CDR3 is TGTGCCAGCAGCTTAGAAAGGACAGGTCGAACTGAAGCTTTCTTT. Full variable domain (outside the CDR3, taken from reference TRBV11-2 and TRBJ1-1): EAGVAQSPRYKIIEKRQSVAFWCNPISGHATLYWYQQILGQGPKLLIQFQNNGVVDDSQLPKDRFSAERLKGVDSTLKIQPAKLEDSAVYLCASSLERTGRTEAFFGQGTRLTVV.

This clone has just one count. J is TRBJ1-2 and V is TRBV7-9, with 7 bases lining up with TRBD1. With V trimmed by 9 bases and J by 8 bases, 15 bases remained unmatched. Per the germline V gene, CDR1 is SEHNR and CDR2 is FQNEAQ (reference sequence). The CDR3 covers 14 residues. The CDR3 spells CASDSSQGTWGYTF. DNA of the CDR3: TGTGCCAGTGATTCCTCACAGGGGACGTGGGGCTACACCTTC.

The V call is TRBV27, the J call TRBJ2-7; 7 bases are a match to TRBD2. CDR3 length: 12 amino acids. Trimming at V came to 6 bases and at J to 6 bases, leaving 5 bases not matched to a gene. Germline V lookup: CDR1 MNHEY, CDR2 SMNVEV (reference sequence). CDR3 DNA: TGTGCCAGCAGCGGCGGGAGACTCGAGCAGTACTTC. This gives the protein CASSGGRLEQYF.

This sequence joins TRBV9 and TRBJ2-1; D is undetermined. Germline-derived CDR1 and CDR2 are SGDLS and YYNGEE. The CDR3 has 15 residues. V was shortened by 5 bases and J by 0 bases, with 12 bases between the two germline ends. The CDR3 DNA sequence: TGTGCCAGCAGTCCACTCCCCCTCTCCTACAATGAGCAGTTCTTC. It specifies CASSPLPLSYNEQFF.

V is TRBV7-2 and J is TRBJ1-2; 8 positions match TRBD1. The CDR3 is made up of 15 amino acids. Trimming cost V 2 bases and J 3 bases; bases outside gene matches: 5. Germline V CDR1 and CDR2: SGHTA, FQGNSA. CDR3 in amino acids: CASSLRQGFDYGYTF. The CDR3 DNA follows: TGTGCCAGCAGCTTAAGACAGGGGTTTGACTATGGCTACACCTTC. The full variable domain, with the rest looked up from reference TRBV7-2 and TRBJ1-2, is GAGVSQSPSNKVTEKGKDVELRCDPISGHTALYWYRQSLGQGLEFLIYFQGNSAPDKSGLPSDRFSAERTGGSVSTLTIQRTQQEDSAVYLCASSLRQGFDYGYTFGSGTRLTVV.

CDR3 loop: CASSVSGQGAADTQYF. The CDR3 DNA sequence: TGTGCCAGCAGCGTAAGCGGACAGGGAGCTGCAGATACGCAGTATTTT. V and J are TRBV9 and TRBJ2-3; 8 bases map to TRBD1. This CDR3 is 16 amino acids long. The ends lost 1 base at V and 4 bases at J; junction bases unmatched: 8. CDR1 and CDR2 from the germline V gene are SGDLS and YYNGEE.

This clone was seen a single time. The chain links TRBV9 to TRBJ2-3, with TRBD2 matching over 10 bases. V lost 4 bases and J lost 3; bases outside the gene matches: 2. Germline loops: CDR1 SGDLS, CDR2 YYNGEE. This CDR3 region has 14 residues. The CDR3 DNA follows: TGTGCCAGCAGCATTAGCGGGGGGACAGATACGCAGTATTTT. It translates to CASSISGGTDTQYF.

The chain links TRBV4-1 to TRBJ1-6; TRBD1 agrees at 8 bases. CDR1 MGHRA and CDR2 YSYEKL come from the germline V gene. CDR3 size: 17 residues. V trimming: 3 bases; J trimming: 2 bases; junction bases outside the gene matches: 6. CDR3 sequence reads: CASSQEDRDAYNSPLHF. For the CDR3, the DNA is TGCGCCAGCAGCCAGGAGGACAGGGATGCCTATAATTCACCCCTCCACTTT.

The chain recombines TRBV9 with TRBJ2-1, with no clear D. CDR3 length: 11 residues. V was cut by 3 bases and J by 7 bases, with 5 bases left in between. Germline V CDR1 and CDR2: SGDLS, YYNGEE. CDR3 amino acids: CASSGQNEQFF. The CDR3 DNA reads TGTGCCAGCAGCGGCCAGAATGAGCAGTTCTTC.

The V and J genes are TRBV7-3 and TRBJ2-1; D perhaps matches TRBD2 (5 bases). Per germline, CDR1 SGHTA and CDR2 FQGTGA. V was trimmed by 1 base and J by 6 bases, leaving 10 bases between them. The CDR3 is made up of 14 amino acids. This CDR3 reads CASSLIGAANEQFF. Written as DNA, the CDR3 is TGTGCCAGCAGCTTAATAGGAGCGGCCAATGAGCAGTTCTTC.

The CDR3 bases are TGTGCCAGCAGTGAATCGCGGGGAGATTGGGGAAACACCATATATTTT. It translates to CASSESRGDWGNTIYF. The chain links TRBV6-1 to TRBJ1-3; D uncertain. Trimming took off 2 bases at V and 4 bases at J, with 15 bases between the two ends. The germline V gene encodes CDR1 MNHNS and CDR2 SASEGT. The length of the CDR3 is 16 residues.

This clone was seen just once. V is TRBV6-1 and J is TRBJ1-5; 7 bases fit TRBD1. The CDR3 is made up of 14 amino acids. V gave up 4 bases and J gave up 8 bases; unmatched junction bases: 8. Per germline, CDR1 MNHNS and CDR2 SASEGT. The chain's CDR3 is CASSGGQEAKPQHF. In DNA, the CDR3 is TGTGCCAGCAGTGGTGGACAGGAGGCGAAGCCCCAGCATTTT.

This sequence joins TRBV2 and TRBJ1-3, with TRBD1 as a possible D gene (5 bases). Germline values: CDR1 SNHLY, CDR2 FYNNEI. This CDR3 contains 15 residues. V shed 6 bases and J shed 0 bases, with 12 bases lying between them. CDR3 sequence: CASRFGQGSGNTIYF. The CDR3 region has the DNA TGTGCCAGCAGATTCGGGCAGGGCTCTGGAAACACCATATATTTT.

This chain links TRBV5-1 with TRBJ1-2, with 7 bases that match TRBD1. The CDR3 is 13 residues long. Germline trimming cut 4 bases from V and 4 bases from J; bases unmatched to any gene: 4. Germline-derived CDR1 and CDR2 are SGHRS and YFSETQ. Here the CDR3 reads CASSGGGAYGYTF. The CDR3 nucleotides are TGCGCCAGCAGCGGAGGGGGCGCCTATGGCTACACCTTC.

Here the CDR3 DNA reads TGTGCCAGCAGCGCGTCCCGCAGGTCACCTAATGAAAAACTGTTTTTT. Translation: CASSASRRSPNEKLFF. The chain joins TRBV7-9 to TRBJ1-4, with D hard to call. V lost 5 bases and J 3 bases, leaving 16 bases between the germline ends. The V gene's germline CDR1 is SEHNR and CDR2 FQNEAQ (reference sequence). The CDR3 has 16 residues.

DNA of the CDR3: TGTGCCAGCAGGTCAAGCGGGTCTAGCACAGATACGCAGTATTTT. It translates to CASRSSGSSTDTQYF. This sequence joins TRBV13 and TRBJ2-3; D is perhaps TRBD2 (6 bases). Germline CDR1 is PRHDT and CDR2 is FYEKMQ (reference sequence). The CDR3 covers 15 residues. V was pared by 6 bases and J by 0 bases, with 13 bases between. Filled out from reference TRBV13 and TRBJ2-3, the complete variable domain reads AAGVIQSPRHLIKEKRETATLKCYPIPRHDTVYWYQQGPGQDPQFLISFYEKMQSDKGSIPDRFSAQQFSDYHSELNMSSLELGDSALYFCASRSSGSSTDTQYFGPGTRLTVL.

The chain is built from TRBV5-1 and TRBJ2-5; perhaps TRBD2 as D (5 bases). Trimming pared 4 bases from V and 2 bases from J, leaving 12 bases between. From germline, CDR1 is SGHRS and CDR2 YFSETQ. CDR3 size: 14 residues. The CDR3 coding sequence is TGCGCCAGCAGCCCGGCTGGCGGGCAAGAGACCCAGTACTTC. Its translation is CASSPAGGQETQYF. The full variable domain, its missing parts supplied by reference TRBV5-1 and TRBJ2-5, is KAGVTQTPRYLIKTRGQQVTLSCSPISGHRSVSWYQQTPGQGLQFLFEYFSETQRNKGNFPGRFSGRQFSNSRSEMNVSTLELGDSALYLCASSPAGGQETQYFGPGTRLLVL.

The rearrangement uses TRBV2 and TRBJ2-1, with TRBD2 matching over 13 bases. The CDR3 runs 14 residues. CDR1 and CDR2 from the germline V gene are SNHLY and FYNNEI. The V segment lost 6 bases and the J segment 7 bases; nucleotides outside the gene matches: 3. The DNA for the CDR3 is TGTGCCAGCAGAGGACTAGCGGGAGTGAATGAGCAGTTCTTC. Translating it yields CASRGLAGVNEQFF.

The rearrangement links TRBV10-3 to TRBJ2-3, with a weak D call TRBD2 (5 bases). The CDR3 length is 17 residues. From germline, CDR1 is ENHRY and CDR2 SYGVKD. V dropped 0 bases and J dropped 0 bases, with 13 bases sitting between them. The CDR3 nucleotides are TGTGCCATCAGTGAGTCCAGGCGGGCGTCTAGCACAGATACGCAGTATTTT. As protein: CAISESRRASSTDTQYF.

This chain joins TRBV5-8 and TRBJ2-3, with 9 nucleotides matching TRBD1. The trim removed 8 bases at V and 0 bases at J, leaving 7 bases unmatched. Looked up from germline, CDR1 is SGHTS and CDR2 is YDEGEE. This CDR3 has 15 residues. The DNA for the CDR3 is TGTGCCAGTAACAGGGGGCCCTTTAGCACAGATACGCAGTATTTT. As protein: CASNRGPFSTDTQYF. Together with reference TRBV5-8 and TRBJ2-3, the CDR3 gives the full variable domain: EAGVTQSPTHLIKTRGQQATLRCSPISGHTSVYWYQQALGLGLQFLLWYDEGEERNRGNFPPRFSGRQFPNYSSELNVNALELEDSALYLCASNRGPFSTDTQYFGPGTRLTVL.

The chain recombines TRBV10-1 with TRBJ2-1, with 8 bases that match TRBD2. Germline loops: CDR1 WNHNN, CDR2 SYGVQD (reference sequence). The CDR3 runs 15 residues. V gave up 10 bases and J gave up 2 bases; unmatched junction bases: 10. DNA of the CDR3: TGCGCCACCCAGGGTAGCGGGACACCCTACAATGAGCAGTTCTTC. Translating it yields CATQGSGTPYNEQFF.

The chain has TRBV2 and TRBJ2-3; 11 bases fit TRBD2. With 8 bases clipped from V and 6 bases from J, the junction kept 16 bases outside the gene matches. This CDR3 spans 17 amino acids. The V gene's germline CDR1 is SNHLY and CDR2 FYNNEI. This CDR3 reads CASPSPTSGTGLDTQYF. The CDR3 bases are TGTGCCAGCCCCTCCCCGACTAGCGGGACCGGGTTGGATACGCAGTATTTT.

V usage is TRBV11-2 and J usage is TRBJ1-1; D gene unclear. Germline V CDR1 and CDR2: SGHAT, FQNNGV. This CDR3 region has 14 residues. The ends were cut back, 0 bases at V and 0 bases at J, with 5 bases in the middle. The DNA of the CDR3 is TGTGCCAGCAGCTTAGACGGAGTGAACACTGAAGCTTTCTTT. Its translation: CASSLDGVNTEAFF. The full variable domain, rest sourced from reference TRBV11-2 and TRBJ1-1, is EAGVAQSPRYKIIEKRQSVAFWCNPISGHATLYWYQQILGQGPKLLIQFQNNGVVDDSQLPKDRFSAERLKGVDSTLKIQPAKLEDSAVYLCASSLDGVNTEAFFGQGTRLTVV.

The rearrangement joins TRBV9 to TRBJ2-1, with 9 bases that match TRBD2. Germline V CDR1 and CDR2: SGDLS, YYNGEE. This CDR3 has 16 residues. The J segment lost 5 bases and the V segment lost 4 bases, leaving 10 bases of the junction unmatched. CDR3 bases: TGTGCCAGCAGCATTACGACTAGCGGAGCTCACAATGAGCAGTTCTTC. The encoded protein is CASSITTSGAHNEQFF.

The V gene is TRBV6-5, the J gene TRBJ2-7; tentative D call: TRBD1 (6 bases). The germline CDR1 and CDR2 sequences are MNHEY and SVGAGI. CDR3 length: 13 amino acids. V dropped 10 bases and J dropped 2 bases, with 15 bases sitting between them. The CDR3 spells CATAQGPTYEQYF. The CDR3 coding sequence is TGTGCCACGGCTCAGGGGCCCACCTACGAGCAGTACTTC.

CDR3 DNA sequence: TGTGCCAGCAGCGTAGGTGATAGCGGGTCCTACAATGAGCAGTTCTTC. Amino acid sequence: CASSVGDSGSYNEQFF. This rearrangement joins TRBV9 to TRBJ2-1; 7 bases line up with TRBD2. The CDR3 is 16 amino acids. The germline gives CDR1 SGDLS, CDR2 YYNGEE. V was clipped by 0 bases and J by 1 base; unmatched bases: 4.